The 2 T cell receptor beta chains below were found in one sample sequenced in a study of blood T cell repertoires in COVID-19. The protocol was immunoSEQ multiplex PCR, while the TCRdb copy is restricted to in-frame clones and leaves out a portion. This repertoire shows 300,000 or so clones, about 88% found once; its top ten account for over 0.8%. Sequenced material: PBMCs or T cells enriched from blood (not recorded which). The origin of the receptors is a woman between 25 and 40 years old who had recovered from COVID-19.

The sample holds a few counts of this clone. The rearrangement links TRBV5-1 to TRBJ1-1, with no clear D. V lost 5 bases and J lost 0, with 17 bases in between. This CDR3 is 16 amino acids long. The germline gives CDR1 SGHRS, CDR2 YFSETQ. The CDR3 DNA is TGCGCCAGCAGGCCACTCGGCGGTGGAATGAACACTGAAGCTTTCTTT. Encoded protein: CASRPLGGGMNTEAFF. The complete variable domain, with remaining parts taken from reference TRBV5-1 and TRBJ1-1, reads KAGVTQTPRYLIKTRGQQVTLSCSPISGHRSVSWYQQTPGQGLQFLFEYFSETQRNKGNFPGRFSGRQFSNSRSEMNVSTLELGDSALYLCASRPLGGGMNTEAFFGQGTRLTVV.

In nucleotides, the CDR3 is TGTGCCAGCAGCCTCCGACAGGGAACTGGGGCCAACGTCCTGACTTTC. It codes for CASSLRQGTGANVLTF. This chain links TRBV11-2 with TRBJ2-6; 7 bases map to TRBD1. Losses at the gene ends were 5 bases for V and 2 bases for J; bases not matched to a gene: 6. The V gene's germline CDR1 is SGHAT and CDR2 FQNNGV. The CDR3 has 16 amino acids.